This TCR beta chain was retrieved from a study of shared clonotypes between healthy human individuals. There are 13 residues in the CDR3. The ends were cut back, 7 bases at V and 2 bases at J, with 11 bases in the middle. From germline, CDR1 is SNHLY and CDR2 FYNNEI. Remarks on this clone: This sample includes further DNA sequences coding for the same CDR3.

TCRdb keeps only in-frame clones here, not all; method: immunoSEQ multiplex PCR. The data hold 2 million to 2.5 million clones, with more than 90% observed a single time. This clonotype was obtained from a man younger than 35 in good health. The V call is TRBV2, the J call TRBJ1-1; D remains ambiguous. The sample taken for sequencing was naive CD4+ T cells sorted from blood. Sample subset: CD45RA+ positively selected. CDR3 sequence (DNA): TGTGCCAGCATCCGGCAGCCAAACACTGAAGCTTTCTTT. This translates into CASIRQPNTEAFF.